This T cell receptor (beta chain) emerged from a study of T cell changes during pregnancy in multiple sclerosis (dated by TCRdb to about 2019). Context from the whole study: In women with multiple sclerosis, the researchers looked at how the T cell repertoire shifted as pregnancy progressed.

In its sample, this clone was seen a few times. Its specific antigen is unknown. No clone much larger than this one lies a single base away; base qualities are absent. From the germline V gene, CDR1 is LGHNA and CDR2 is YNFKEQ. V is clipped by 0 bases and J by 4 bases, and the sequence between their germline boundaries is 12 bases long. The CDR3 measures 15 amino acids from cysteine to phenylalanine. Only the CDR3 DNA stays, 45 bases, in frame from base 1. Library creation used the immunoSEQ multiplex PCR assay. This is the immuneACCESS table as TCRdb keeps it, with only in-frame sequences that have V and J called. A part of the clones is gone; compared with another copy, unresolved V genes explain less than half, and the rest is unexplained. The sample profile shows 35,000 or so clones; approximately 91% of them were found once. Around 4.5% of the sample lies in the top ten.

The chain joins TRBV4-2 to TRBJ1-2, with no reliable assignment of the D segment. This receptor was identified in a female donor in good health, enrolled as a control in a pregnancy study. The material was peripheral blood, obtained in the second trimester of pregnancy. In nucleotide form, the sequence is TGTGCCAGCAGCCAAGACAGTCAAAGCGTCTATGGCTACACCTTC. Its translation is CASSQDSQSVYGYTF.